Listed here are 28 T cell receptor beta chains from one sample, sequenced in a study of T-cell reconstitution after alpha-beta-depleted transplantation in children. As it was prepared, the TCRbeta library received unique molecular identifiers. TCRdb passed the PCR reads through MiXCR, listing each CDR3 protein once. Here the sample spans about 1,000,000 distinct CDR3 sequences, around 30% being singletons. The sample was PBMCs, mostly from graft donor cells, taken 360 days after TCRalphabeta/CD19-depleted stem cell transplant. The receptors here all came from a boy younger than two who had a stem cell transplant for SCID, so the T cells may come from the graft donor.

This clonotype was seen a handful of times. The CDR3: CASSWTGTHEQYF. CDR3 coding DNA: TGCGCCAGCAGCTGGACAGGGACTCACGAGCAGTACTTC. The rearrangement joins TRBV5-1 to TRBJ2-7, with 8 bases matching TRBD1. Germline V gene lookup returns CDR1 SGHRS and CDR2 YFSETQ. The CDR3 spans 13 residues. V was clipped by 3 bases and J by 5 bases; unmatched bases: 4.

Only a few counts were recorded for this clonotype. The chain couples TRBV5-1 to TRBJ2-1; 11 bases line up with TRBD2. The CDR3 covers 15 residues. The germline CDR1 and CDR2 sequences are SGHRS and YFSETQ. J was trimmed by 5 bases and V by 5 bases; bases with no gene match: 6. CDR3: CASSPTSGEDNEQFF. The DNA for the CDR3 is TGCGCCAGCAGTCCGACTAGCGGGGAGGACAATGAGCAGTTCTTC. Full variable domain (outside the CDR3, taken from reference TRBV5-1 and TRBJ2-1): KAGVTQTPRYLIKTRGQQVTLSCSPISGHRSVSWYQQTPGQGLQFLFEYFSETQRNKGNFPGRFSGRQFSNSRSEMNVSTLELGDSALYLCASSPTSGEDNEQFFGPGTRLTVL.

The chain recombines TRBV2 with TRBJ2-3; 9 positions match TRBD1. Germline assignment: CDR1 SNHLY and CDR2 FYNNEI. The CDR3 loop spans 16 amino acids. J gave up 2 bases and V 6 bases, and 9 bases lay outside the gene matches. Here the CDR3 DNA reads TGTGCCAGCAGGGACCCGGGACAGGGAGACACAGATACGCAGTATTTT. It codes for CASRDPGQGDTDTQYF.

In this sample, this clonotype turned up a few times. The genes are TRBV9 and TRBJ1-1; D perhaps matches TRBD1 (6 bases). Germline V gene data show CDR1 as SGDLS and CDR2 as YYNGEE. The V end lost 4 bases, the J end lost 4 bases, and 14 bases lay between the germline ends. The CDR3 runs 14 residues. CDR3 sequence: CASSRTGIGTEAFF. In DNA form, the CDR3 reads TGTGCCAGCAGCCGAACAGGGATAGGCACTGAAGCTTTCTTT. Drawing the rest from reference TRBV9 and TRBJ1-1, the complete variable domain is DSGVTQTPKHLITATGQRVTLRCSPRSGDLSVYWYQQSLDQGLQFLIQYYNGEERAKGNILERFSAQQFPDLHSELNLSSLELGDSALYFCASSRTGIGTEAFFGQGTRLTVV.

This chain joins TRBV7-8 and TRBJ1-3, with 7 nucleotides matching TRBD1. Unmatched junction bases numbered 8, after V lost 5 bases and J lost 1 base. The CDR3 is made up of 16 amino acids. Germline V lookup: CDR1 SGHVS, CDR2 FQNEAQ. The DNA of the CDR3 is TGTGCCAGCAGCACATGGACGACAGGGTCTGGAAACACCATATATTTT. Translation gives CASSTWTTGSGNTIYF.

J is TRBJ1-5 and V is TRBV7-2, with 7 bases identical to TRBD1. The germline CDR1 and CDR2 sequences are SGHTA and FQGNSA. The junction had 3 bases not matched to a gene; V was cut back by 1 base and J by 3 bases. The CDR3 is 15 amino acids. CDR3 nucleotide sequence: TGTGCCAGCAGCTTAGGACAGGGTATCAATCAGCCCCAGCATTTT. It encodes CASSLGQGINQPQHF.

The chain is built from TRBV7-7 and TRBJ2-7, with unresolved D. The CDR3 contains 13 residues. V was clipped by 1 base and J by 5 bases, with 9 bases between them. The germline V gene encodes CDR1 SSHAT and CDR2 FNYEAQ (reference sequence). The CDR3: CASSLEHGDEQYF. The CDR3 DNA reads TGTGCCAGCAGCTTAGAACACGGCGACGAGCAGTACTTC.

This clonotype was seen more than once but under ten times. The chain links TRBV12-3 or TRBV12-4 to TRBJ1-2, with D unclear. The CDR3 sequence is 13 residues long. V dropped 5 bases and J dropped 3 bases, with 10 bases sitting between them. DNA of the CDR3: TGTGCCAGCAGTCCGACAAGTTACTATGGCTACACCTTC. The encoded protein is CASSPTSYYGYTF.

This clonotype was counted between two and nine times. The chain couples TRBV7-2 to TRBJ2-7, with 8 bases identical to TRBD2. The CDR3 is made up of 14 amino acids. Germline lookup yields CDR1 SGHTA and CDR2 FQGNSA. V shed 0 bases, J shed 7 bases, and the junction held 5 bases outside the gene matches. The chain's CDR3 is CASSLARGGGEQYF. The CDR3 bases are TGTGCCAGCAGCTTAGCCCGGGGGGGCGGGGAGCAGTACTTC. Based on the CDR3 plus reference TRBV7-2 and TRBJ2-7, the full variable domain is GAGVSQSPSNKVTEKGKDVELRCDPISGHTALYWYRQSLGQGLEFLIYFQGNSAPDKSGLPSDRFSAERTGGSVSTLTIQRTQQEDSAVYLCASSLARGGGEQYFGPGTRLTVT.

The count of this clonotype is one. The chain carries TRBV27 and TRBJ1-6; perhaps TRBD1 as D (5 bases). The germline V and J ends were trimmed by 6 bases and 10 bases, with 22 bases remaining between them. The CDR3 loop spans 16 amino acids. The germline CDR1 and CDR2 sequences are MNHEY and SMNVEV (reference sequence). The CDR3 nucleotides are TGTGCCAGCAGCTACCAAAGGGGTTATAAGGTATCACCCCTCCACTTT. It encodes CASSYQRGYKVSPLHF.

This chain links TRBV29-1 with TRBJ2-3, with 7 bases identical to TRBD1. V lost 0 bases and J lost 4; bases outside the gene matches: 7. Germline V gene lookup returns CDR1 SQVTM and CDR2 ANQGSEA. This CDR3 is built from 15 residues. DNA for the CDR3: TGCAGCGTTGAAGAGGGACAGTTTACCTCAGATACGCAGTATTTT. Amino acids: CSVEEGQFTSDTQYF.

This chain connects TRBV19 to TRBJ1-6, with a possible D match to TRBD1 (5 bases). Between the trimmed V and J ends, which lost 7 bases and 6 bases, there was a span of 16 bases. The CDR3 is 15 amino acids. Per germline, CDR1 LNHDA and CDR2 SQIVND (reference sequence). The CDR3 loop reads CASMTRGASNSPLHF. The DNA of the CDR3 is TGTGCCAGTATGACGAGGGGCGCAAGTAATTCACCCCTCCACTTT.

This clonotype was counted a few times. The gene calls are TRBV10-3 and TRBJ2-7, with D unresolved. The CDR3 extends over 11 amino acids. V lost 0 bases, J lost 6 bases, and 3 bases lay in between. Germline V lookup: CDR1 ENHRY, CDR2 SYGVKD. DNA for the CDR3: TGTGCCATCAGTGAGTCGAGCGAGCAGTACTTC. This gives the protein CAISESSEQYF.

The chain joins TRBV2 to TRBJ2-1, with D perhaps matching TRBD1 (7 bases). The V gene lost 6 bases and the J gene lost 4 bases, with 13 bases spanning the gap. CDR1 and CDR2 (germline): SNHLY, FYNNEI. The CDR3 is 14 residues long. This chain's CDR3 is CASSVTGRYNEQFF. CDR3 nucleotides: TGTGCCAGCAGCGTGACAGGGAGGTACAATGAGCAGTTCTTC.

The CDR3 nucleotides are TGTGCCAGCTTAGCGGGTGAGCAGTTCTTC. This codes for CASLAGEQFF. The V call is TRBV2, the J call TRBJ2-1; 7 bases match TRBD2. Germline CDR1 is SNHLY and CDR2 is FYNNEI. After removal of 8 bases from V and 9 bases from J, the junction contained 1 base not matched to a gene. This CDR3 comprises 10 residues.

V gene TRBV5-1 combines with J gene TRBJ1-2, with 7 bases that match TRBD1. Per the germline V gene, CDR1 is SGHRS and CDR2 is YFSETQ. Trimming cost V 4 bases and J 3 bases; bases outside gene matches: 3. CDR3 length equals 13 residues. DNA of the CDR3: TGCGCCAGCAGCCCGGACAGGCACTATGGCTACACCTTC. Translation: CASSPDRHYGYTF.

This clonotype has a handful of counts. The chain couples TRBV29-1 to TRBJ2-7; D tentatively fits TRBD1 or TRBD2 (5 bases each). Germline CDR1 reads SQVTM; CDR2 reads ANQGSEA. V lost 5 bases and J lost 4, with 12 bases in between. The CDR3 consists of 12 residues. CDR3 in DNA: TGCAGCGTTCTAGGGGAGAGGTACGAGCAGTACTTC. Translating it yields CSVLGERYEQYF.

This clonotype has a handful of counts. The chain links TRBV6-1 to TRBJ2-2; weak D call: TRBD2 (5 bases). From germline, CDR1 is MNHNS and CDR2 SASEGT. The CDR3 totals 17 residues. V lost 5 bases and J lost 5, with 21 bases in between. The CDR3 protein is CASSPHKAGEGTGELFF. For the CDR3, the DNA is TGTGCCAGCAGTCCCCATAAGGCAGGAGAGGGAACCGGGGAGCTGTTTTTT.

The chain is built from TRBV6-1 and TRBJ2-5, with TRBD2 matching over 8 bases. The CDR3 spans 17 residues. CDR1 MNHNS and CDR2 SASEGT come from the germline V gene. The J segment lost 2 bases and the V segment lost 7 bases, leaving 15 bases of the junction unmatched. The CDR3 DNA sequence: TGTGCCAGCACTGGTCCAGCGGGGGCCACCCCTCAAGAGACCCAGTACTTC. Translated, it gives CASTGPAGATPQETQYF.

J is TRBJ1-5 and V is TRBV6-5; D may be TRBD1 (6 bases). The CDR3 extends over 15 amino acids. Looked up from germline, CDR1 is MNHEY and CDR2 is SVGAGI. Trimming removed 7 bases at V and 7 bases at J, with 20 bases between. This CDR3 is CASTAKRGAGQPQHF. The CDR3 bases are TGTGCCAGCACAGCCAAACGGGGGGCTGGCCAGCCCCAGCATTTT.

This chain connects TRBV7-2 to TRBJ2-3; 8 nucleotides align to TRBD2. J lost 2 bases, V lost 2 bases, and 6 bases had no gene match. CDR3 length: 16 residues. Germline V gives CDR1 SGHTA, CDR2 FQGNSA. CDR3 protein: CASSLSAGVYTDTQYF. The CDR3 nucleotides read TGTGCCAGCAGCTTATCAGCGGGGGTATACACAGATACGCAGTATTTT.

V and J are TRBV7-6 and TRBJ2-7, with 7 positions matching TRBD1. The ends lost 3 bases at V and 6 bases at J; junction bases unmatched: 14. Per the germline V gene, CDR1 is SGHVS and CDR2 is FNYEAQ. The CDR3 loop spans 16 amino acids. The CDR3 reads CASSFLPSGQRSEQYF. The CDR3 nucleotides read TGTGCCAGCAGCTTCCTACCGTCGGGACAGCGTAGCGAGCAGTACTTC.

The genes are TRBV4-2 and TRBJ2-7, with a weak D call TRBD1 (5 bases). The CDR3 is 16 residues long. Germline V lookup: CDR1 LGHNA, CDR2 YNFKEQ. V lost 0 bases to trimming and J lost 1 base, with 13 bases between them. CDR3 residues: CASSQDAWGQSYEQYF. For the CDR3, the DNA is TGTGCCAGCAGCCAAGATGCGTGGGGCCAATCCTACGAGCAGTACTTC.

This rearrangement joins TRBV10-2 to TRBJ2-2; D perhaps matches TRBD1 (5 bases). From germline, CDR1 is WSHSY and CDR2 SAAADI. Trimming left V 2 bases short and J 2 bases short, with 12 bases between. The CDR3 has 16 residues. The CDR3 spells CASSEPRAFNTGELFF. DNA for the CDR3: TGCGCCAGCAGTGAGCCCAGGGCTTTCAACACCGGGGAGCTGTTTTTT.

This chain links TRBV28 with TRBJ1-1, with 9 bases lining up with TRBD1. J gave up 5 bases and V 8 bases, and 6 bases lay outside the gene matches. The germline V gene has CDR1 MDHEN and CDR2 SYDVKM. The CDR3 extends over 13 amino acids. CDR3 sequence reads: CASQTGGRTEAFF. The CDR3 nucleotides are TGTGCCAGCCAGACAGGGGGTAGGACTGAAGCTTTCTTT.

This clonotype occurred many times. The V gene is TRBV12-3 or TRBV12-4, the J gene TRBJ2-1; D is uncertain. Trimming took 1 base from V and 4 from J, leaving 8 bases between them. This CDR3 is built from 14 residues. The CDR3 DNA follows: TGTGCCAGCAGTTTAGGGCCCTTATACAATGAGCAGTTCTTC. It specifies CASSLGPLYNEQFF.

Concerning this clonotype itself: The junction departs from the called germline gene at one end, perhaps through a read error. The chain combines TRBV13 with TRBJ1-1; 9 bases align to TRBD1. Germline-derived CDR1 and CDR2 are PRHDT and FYEKMQ (reference sequence). The length of the CDR3 is 22 residues. The CDR3 reads CASSLGLGVPATQGQGVIGAFF. As DNA, the CDR3 is TGTGCCAGCAGTTTAGGTTTGGGGGTACCAGCGACCCAGGGACAGGGAGTAATAGGAGCTTTCTTT.

The chain recombines TRBV4-2 with TRBJ2-3, with D possibly TRBD2 on 5 matching bases. Trimming took 0 bases from V and 6 from J, leaving 13 bases between them. Germline-derived CDR1 and CDR2 are LGHNA and YNFKEQ. CDR3 length: 15 residues. This chain's CDR3 is CASSQEALRGDTQYF. DNA for the CDR3: TGTGCCAGCAGCCAAGAGGCGTTAAGAGGGGATACGCAGTATTTT.